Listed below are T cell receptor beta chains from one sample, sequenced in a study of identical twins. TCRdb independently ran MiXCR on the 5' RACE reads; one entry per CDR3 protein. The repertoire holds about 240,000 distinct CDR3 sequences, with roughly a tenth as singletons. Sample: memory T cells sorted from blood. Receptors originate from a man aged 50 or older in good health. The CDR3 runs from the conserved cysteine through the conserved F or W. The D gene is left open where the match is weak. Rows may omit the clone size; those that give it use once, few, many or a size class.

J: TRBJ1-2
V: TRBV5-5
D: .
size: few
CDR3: CASSLGQEYPNYGYTF
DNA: TGTGCCAGCAGCTTGGGGCAGGAATACCCTAACTATGGCTACACCTTC

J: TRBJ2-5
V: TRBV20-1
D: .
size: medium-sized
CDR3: CSATQAGQQETQYF
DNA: TGCAGTGCTACCCAAGCGGGCCAGCAAGAGACCCAGTACTTC

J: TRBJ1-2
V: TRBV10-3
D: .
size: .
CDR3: CAISESLNYGYTF
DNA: TGTGCCATCAGTGAGTCCCTCAACTATGGCTACACCTTC

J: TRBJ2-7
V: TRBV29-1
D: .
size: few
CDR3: CSFTSAGTPLRAQYF
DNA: TGCAGCTTCACCTCGGCCGGGACCCCATTACGGGCGCAGTACTTC

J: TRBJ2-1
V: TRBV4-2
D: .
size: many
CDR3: CASSQGAGLAYNEQFF
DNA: TGTGCCAGCAGCCAAGGGGCGGGGTTAGCTTACAATGAGCAGTTCTTC

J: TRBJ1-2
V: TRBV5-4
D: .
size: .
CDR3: CASSDWDYGYTF
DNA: TGTGCCAGCTCCGACTGGGATTATGGCTACACCTTC

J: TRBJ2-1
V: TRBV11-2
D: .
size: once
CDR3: CASSLGGALVDEQFF
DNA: TGTGCCAGCAGCCTCGGCGGGGCTCTCGTCGATGAGCAGTTCTTC

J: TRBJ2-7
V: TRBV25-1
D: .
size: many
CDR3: CASSESLSKPPYEQYF
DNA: TGTGCCAGCAGTGAATCCCTCAGTAAACCTCCCTACGAGCAGTACTTC

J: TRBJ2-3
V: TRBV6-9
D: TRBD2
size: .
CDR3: CASSFGNSGGANTQYF
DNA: TGTGCCAGCAGTTTTGGGAATAGCGGGGGGGCAAATACGCAGTATTTT

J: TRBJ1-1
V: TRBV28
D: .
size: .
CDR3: CASSLSRTEAFF
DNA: TGTGCCAGCAGTTTAAGCAGGACTGAAGCTTTCTTT

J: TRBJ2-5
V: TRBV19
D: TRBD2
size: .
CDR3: CASNQGLAGDETQYF
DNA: TGTGCCAGTAACCAGGGACTAGCGGGAGACGAGACCCAGTACTTC

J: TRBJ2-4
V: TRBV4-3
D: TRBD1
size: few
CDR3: CASSQDHLDRFWGQRNIQYF
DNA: TGCGCCAGCAGCCAAGATCATTTAGATCGTTTTTGGGGACAGAGGAACATTCAGTACTTC

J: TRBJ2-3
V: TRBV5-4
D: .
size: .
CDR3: CASRDQGDTQYF
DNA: TGTGCCAGCAGGGACCAGGGAGATACGCAGTATTTT

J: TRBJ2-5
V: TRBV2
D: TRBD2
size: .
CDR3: CASSDGTRDLTQYF
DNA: TGTGCCAGCAGTGATGGGACTAGGGACCTAACCCAGTACTTC

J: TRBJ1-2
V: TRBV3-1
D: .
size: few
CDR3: CASSRRNYGYTF
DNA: TGTGCCAGCAGCCGAAGGAACTATGGCTACACCTTC

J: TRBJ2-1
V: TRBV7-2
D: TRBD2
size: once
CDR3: CASSLVSSGRANEQFF
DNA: TGTGCCAGCAGCTTAGTGTCTAGCGGGAGGGCCAATGAGCAGTTCTTC

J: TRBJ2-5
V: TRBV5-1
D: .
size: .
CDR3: CASSKTGRTQETQYF
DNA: TGCGCCAGCAGCAAAACGGGACGAACCCAAGAGACCCAGTACTTC

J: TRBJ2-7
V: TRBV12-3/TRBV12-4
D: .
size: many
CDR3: CASSPGIRYEQYF
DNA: TGTGCCAGCAGTCCCGGGATCAGGTACGAGCAGTACTTC

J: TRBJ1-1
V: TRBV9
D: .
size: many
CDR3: CASSVVAGPNTEAFF
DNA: TGTGCCAGCAGCGTAGTGGCAGGGCCGAACACTGAAGCTTTCTTT

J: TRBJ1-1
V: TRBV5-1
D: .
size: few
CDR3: CASSLDVGLNTEAFF
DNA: TGCGCCAGCAGCTTGGACGTGGGGTTGAACACTGAAGCTTTCTTT

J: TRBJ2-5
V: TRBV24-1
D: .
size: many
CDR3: CATSEAGQDYGETQYF
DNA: TGTGCCACCAGTGAAGCGGGACAGGACTACGGGGAGACCCAGTACTTC

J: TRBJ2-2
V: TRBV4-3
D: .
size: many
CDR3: CASSQAWGVNTGELFF
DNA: TGCGCCAGCAGCCAAGCTTGGGGTGTTAACACCGGGGAGCTGTTTTTT

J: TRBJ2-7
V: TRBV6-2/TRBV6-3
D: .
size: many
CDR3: CASSSQGYEQYF
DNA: TGTGCCAGCAGCTCACAGGGATACGAGCAGTACTTC

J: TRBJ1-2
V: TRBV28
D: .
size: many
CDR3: CASRQGLPYGYTF
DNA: TGTGCCAGCAGACAGGGCCTGCCCTATGGCTACACCTTC

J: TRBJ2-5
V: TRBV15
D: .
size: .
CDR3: CATSLVPLYQETQYF
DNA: TGTGCCACCTCCCTGGTACCACTGTACCAAGAGACCCAGTACTTC

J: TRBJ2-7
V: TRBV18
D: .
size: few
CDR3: CASSPAAVSAYEQYF
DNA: TGTGCCAGCTCACCGGCGGCGGTATCAGCCTACGAGCAGTACTTC

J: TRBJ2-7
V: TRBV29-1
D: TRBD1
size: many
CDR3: CSVEAPTGDPYEQYF
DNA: TGCAGCGTTGAAGCCCCGACAGGGGATCCATACGAGCAGTACTTC

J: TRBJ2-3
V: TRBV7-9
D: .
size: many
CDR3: CASSFWPVGSATDTQYF
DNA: TGTGCCAGCAGCTTTTGGCCAGTGGGTAGCGCCACAGATACGCAGTATTTT

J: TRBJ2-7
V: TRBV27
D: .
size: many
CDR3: CATKAGWGAGNEQYF
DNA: TGTGCCACCAAAGCCGGATGGGGGGCTGGTAACGAGCAGTACTTC

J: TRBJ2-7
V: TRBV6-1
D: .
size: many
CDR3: CASSLSDAYEQYF
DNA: TGTGCCAGCAGCCTCTCGGATGCCTACGAGCAGTACTTC

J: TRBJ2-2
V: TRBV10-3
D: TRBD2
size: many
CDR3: CAMRVAGSSTGELFF
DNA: TGTGCCATGCGAGTAGCGGGGTCGTCCACCGGGGAGCTGTTTTTT

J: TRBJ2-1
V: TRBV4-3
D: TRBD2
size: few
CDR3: CASSRGLEFDEQFF
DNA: TGCGCCAGCAGCCGAGGACTAGAGTTTGATGAGCAGTTCTTC

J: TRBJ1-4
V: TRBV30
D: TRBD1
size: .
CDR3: CAWSVGSTGGLLFF
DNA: TGTGCCTGGAGTGTGGGTTCGACAGGGGGATTACTGTTTTTT

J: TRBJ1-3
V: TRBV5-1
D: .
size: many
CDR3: CASSLQADSGNTIYF
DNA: TGCGCCAGCAGCTTGCAGGCAGACTCTGGAAACACCATATATTTT

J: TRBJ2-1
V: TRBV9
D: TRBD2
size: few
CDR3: CASSVEGTTGNEQFF
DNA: TGTGCCAGCAGCGTGGAGGGGACTACGGGAAATGAGCAGTTCTTC

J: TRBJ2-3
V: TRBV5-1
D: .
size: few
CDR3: CASSLAATSTDTQYF
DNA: TGCGCCAGCAGCTTGGCAGCGACTAGCACAGATACGCAGTATTTT

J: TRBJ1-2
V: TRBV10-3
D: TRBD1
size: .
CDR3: CAISNSGTGNTYGYTF
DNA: TGTGCCATCAGTAACTCCGGGACAGGGAACACTTATGGCTACACCTTC

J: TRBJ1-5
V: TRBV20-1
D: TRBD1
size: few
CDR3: CSARDRDRSHSNQPQHF
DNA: TGCAGTGCTAGAGATCGGGACAGGAGTCATAGCAATCAGCCCCAGCATTTT

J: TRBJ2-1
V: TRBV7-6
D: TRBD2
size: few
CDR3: CASSLTSGGTYNEQFF
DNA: TGTGCCAGCAGCCTGACTAGCGGGGGCACCTACAATGAGCAGTTCTTC

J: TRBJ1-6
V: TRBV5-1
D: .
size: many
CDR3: CASSLTRDSPLHF
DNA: TGCGCCAGCAGCTTGACACGGGATTCACCCCTCCACTTT

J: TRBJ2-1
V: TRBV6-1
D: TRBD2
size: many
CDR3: CAAGGSSYNEQFF
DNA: TGTGCCGCCGGGGGGAGCTCCTACAATGAGCAGTTCTTC

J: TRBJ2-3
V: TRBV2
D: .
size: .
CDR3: CASSSRDYTDMQYF
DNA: TGTGCCAGCAGCTCCAGGGATTACACAGATATGCAGTATTTT